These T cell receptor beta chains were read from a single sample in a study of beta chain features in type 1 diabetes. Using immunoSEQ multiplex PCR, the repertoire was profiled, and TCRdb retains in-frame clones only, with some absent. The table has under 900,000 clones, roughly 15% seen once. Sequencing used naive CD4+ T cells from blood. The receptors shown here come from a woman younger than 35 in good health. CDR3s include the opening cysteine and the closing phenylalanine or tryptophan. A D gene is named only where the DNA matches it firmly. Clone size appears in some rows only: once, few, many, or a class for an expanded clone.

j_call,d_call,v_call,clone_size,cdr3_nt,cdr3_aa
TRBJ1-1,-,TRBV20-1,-,TGCAGTGCTAGATTCGACACTGAAGCTTTCTTT,CSARFDTEAFF
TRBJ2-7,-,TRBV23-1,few,TGCGCCAGCAGAACCGACAGGGAGGGCGGCTACGAGCAGTACTTC,CASRTDREGGYEQYF
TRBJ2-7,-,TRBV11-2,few,TGTGCCAGCAGCTCGAGACAGGGACTCGAGCAGTACTTC,CASSSRQGLEQYF
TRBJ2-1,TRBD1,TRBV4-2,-,TGTGCCAGCAGCCAAGATGAAGACAGGGGCAATGAGCAGTTCTTC,CASSQDEDRGNEQFF
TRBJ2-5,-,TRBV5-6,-,TGTGCCAGCAGCTTGATGGGGCAGGGAGAGACCCAGTACTTC,CASSLMGQGETQYF
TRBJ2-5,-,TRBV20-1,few,TGCAGTGTAGACCTTAAAGAGACCCAGTACTTC,CSVDLKETQYF
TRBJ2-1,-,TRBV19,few,TGTGCCAGTACCGCCTACAATGAGCAGTTCTTC,CASTAYNEQFF
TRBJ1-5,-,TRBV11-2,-,TGTGCCAGCAGCTTAGCTGGAGGCGGGGATCAGCCCCAGCATTTT,CASSLAGGGDQPQHF
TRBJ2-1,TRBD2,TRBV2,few,TGTGCCAGCAGTGAATGGCGGGAGGACTACAATGAGCAGTTCTTC,CASSEWREDYNEQFF
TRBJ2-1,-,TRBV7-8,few,TGTGCCAGCAGCCAAGTTCGGGAGCGGAACAATGAGCAGTTCTTC,CASSQVRERNNEQFF
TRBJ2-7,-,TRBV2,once,TGTGCCAGCAGTGAAAGAGGAGACAGCCGTTACGAGCAGTACTTC,CASSERGDSRYEQYF
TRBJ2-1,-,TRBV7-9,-,TGTGCCAGCAGCTCTGGGACTCAGTTCTTC,CASSSGTQFF
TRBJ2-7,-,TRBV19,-,TGTGCCAGTAGTAGGGACAATTCCTACGAGCAGTACTTC,CASSRDNSYEQYF
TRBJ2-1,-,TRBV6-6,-,TGTGCCAGCAGTTACTCGCACCAGGGGCCAAGGAATGAGCAGTTCTTC,CASSYSHQGPRNEQFF
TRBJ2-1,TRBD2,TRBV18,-,TGTGCCAGCTCACCGCCGGGACTAGGATACAATGAGCAGTTCTTC,CASSPPGLGYNEQFF
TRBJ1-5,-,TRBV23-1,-,TGCGCCAGCAGTCAATCGTTCAGGGAAGGAAGGCAGCCCCAGCATTTT,CASSQSFREGRQPQHF
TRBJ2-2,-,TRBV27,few,TGTGCCAGCAGTTTCCCACAGCGGACCTCTAAGGCCGGGGAGCTGTTTTTT,CASSFPQRTSKAGELFF
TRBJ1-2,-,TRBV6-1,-,TGTGCCAGCAGTGAAGCGCTTCAGGTTCACTATGGCTACACCTTC,CASSEALQVHYGYTF
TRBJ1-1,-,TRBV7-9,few,TGTGCCAGCAGACCTGACACGAACACTGAAGCTTTCTTT,CASRPDTNTEAFF
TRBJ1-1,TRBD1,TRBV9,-,TGTGCCAGCAGCGTATCGACAGGGGTGAACACTGAAGCTTTCTTT,CASSVSTGVNTEAFF
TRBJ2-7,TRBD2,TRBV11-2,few,TGTGCCAGCAGCCGGACTAGCGATCAGAAGTACGAGCAGTACTTC,CASSRTSDQKYEQYF
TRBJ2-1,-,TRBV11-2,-,TGTGCCAGCAGCTTAGCTCACAATGAGCAGTTCTTC,CASSLAHNEQFF
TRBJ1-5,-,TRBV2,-,TGTGCCAGCAGTGAACACCAGGGCGGAACTCAGCCCCAGCATTTT,CASSEHQGGTQPQHF
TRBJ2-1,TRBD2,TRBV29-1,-,TGCAGCGTTGTCGGACTAGCGGGAATTGAGCAGTTCTTC,CSVVGLAGIEQFF
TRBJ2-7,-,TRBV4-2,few,TGTGCCAGCAGCCAAGATGGGGTCGGTGGCTACGAGCAGTACTTC,CASSQDGVGGYEQYF
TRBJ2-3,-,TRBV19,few,TGTGCCAGTAGTATTGGTGGACACACAGATACGCAGTATTTT,CASSIGGHTDTQYF
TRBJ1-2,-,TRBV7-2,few,TGTGCCAGCAGTGTTACTAGGGTTCCCATCTATGGCTACACCTTC,CASSVTRVPIYGYTF
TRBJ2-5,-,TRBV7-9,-,TGTGCCAGCAGCTGGTCCCGGGCCAGTGGGACCCAGTACTTC,CASSWSRASGTQYF
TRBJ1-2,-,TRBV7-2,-,TGTGCCAGCAGCTTAAGGTCGTTAAACTATGGCTACACCTTC,CASSLRSLNYGYTF
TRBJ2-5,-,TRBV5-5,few,TGTGCCAGCAGCTTGGCCGTCAGAAATCCCGAAGAGACCCAGTACTTC,CASSLAVRNPEETQYF
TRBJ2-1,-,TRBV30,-,TGTGCCTGGAGTCCCATTAGGCTGTACAATGAGCAGTTCTTC,CAWSPIRLYNEQFF
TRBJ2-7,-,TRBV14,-,TGTGCCAGCAGCCAGTATCTGGGGGAGCAGTACTTC,CASSQYLGEQYF
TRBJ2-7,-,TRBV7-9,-,TGTGCCAGCAGCCGGGGAGAGGGCTACGAGCAGTACTTC,CASSRGEGYEQYF
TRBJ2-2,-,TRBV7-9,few,TGTGCCAGCAGCTTAGTTCAGTCCGGGGAGCTGTTTTTT,CASSLVQSGELFF
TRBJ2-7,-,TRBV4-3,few,TGCGCCAGCAGCCTCCGATTCCTCTACGAGCAGTACTTC,CASSLRFLYEQYF
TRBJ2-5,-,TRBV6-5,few,TGTGCCAGCAGTTATGGCGGAGCCGAGACCCAGTACTTC,CASSYGGAETQYF
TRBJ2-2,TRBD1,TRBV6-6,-,TGTGCCACCAAGGGGGCGCGTCAAGGGGAGCTGTTTTTT,CATKGARQGELFF
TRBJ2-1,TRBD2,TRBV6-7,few,TGTGCCAGCAGCCGGAGGACTAGCGGGGAATACAATGAGCAGTTCTTC,CASSRRTSGEYNEQFF
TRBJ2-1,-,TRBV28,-,TGTGCCAGCAGCTTGGGTCCCTACAATGAGCAGTTCTTC,CASSLGPYNEQFF
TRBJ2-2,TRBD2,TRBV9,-,TGTGCCAGCAGCACCCTAGCGGGAGGGGGCGGGGAGCTGTTTTTT,CASSTLAGGGGELFF